The 16 T cell receptor beta chains listed next were all sequenced from one sample in a study of beta chain features in type 1 diabetes. What was sequenced were expressed TCRB transcripts, since all of the isolated RNA had been reverse transcribed. TCRdb's copy holds only in-frame clones and misses some; the assay was immunoSEQ multiplex PCR. This sample has under 250,000 clones; roughly 14% occur once, and the top ten carry around 0.025%. Sample: naive CD4+ T cells from blood. These receptors came from a woman aged 40 to 50 in good health.

Concerning this clone: Other DNA sequences in this sample translate to the same CDR3. The chain has TRBV5-1 and TRBJ2-7; TRBD1 agrees at 7 bases. CDR3 length: 13 amino acids. CDR1 SGHRS and CDR2 YFSETQ come from the germline V gene. The V segment lost 0 bases and the J segment 7 bases; nucleotides outside the gene matches: 4. The CDR3 DNA reads as TGCGCCAGCAGCTTGGAGGGGGCGGGTGAGCAGTACTTC. Protein: CASSLEGAGEQYF.

This clone appeared a few times. The CDR3 sequence: CASSEYGSHYGYTF. The CDR3 DNA is TGTGCCAGCAGTGAATATGGCAGTCACTATGGCTACACCTTC. The genes are TRBV25-1 and TRBJ1-2, with unresolved D. Trimming took off 0 bases at V and 3 bases at J, with 8 bases between the two ends. Per the germline V gene, CDR1 is MGHDK and CDR2 is SYGVNS. This CDR3 region has 14 residues.

In this sample, this clone turned up a few times. In DNA, the CDR3 is TGTGCCAGCAGCTTGCAGGGCACAGATACGCAGTATTTT. Amino acid sequence: CASSLQGTDTQYF. The chain has TRBV5-6 and TRBJ2-3; D uncertain. This CDR3 has 13 amino acids. Germline assignment: CDR1 SGHDT and CDR2 YYEEEE. Trimming took off 1 base at V and 1 base at J, with 4 bases between the two ends. Supplemented by reference TRBV5-6 and TRBJ2-3, the full variable domain reads DAGVTQSPTHLIKTRGQQVTLRCSPKSGHDTVSWYQQALGQGPQFIFQYYEEEERQRGNFPDRFSGHQFPNYSSELNVNALLLGDSALYLCASSLQGTDTQYFGPGTRLTVL.

The genes are TRBV7-9 and TRBJ1-6; TRBD1 aligns across 8 bases. V was clipped by 4 bases and J by 10 bases; unmatched bases: 9. CDR3 length: 15 residues. Germline V gene sequence: CDR1 SEHNR, CDR2 FQNEAQ (reference sequence). The CDR3 is CASSSLTGAGSPLHF. DNA of the CDR3: TGTGCCAGCAGCTCCTTGACAGGGGCTGGGTCACCCCTCCACTTT.

V and J are TRBV5-1 and TRBJ2-3; 13 bases map to TRBD2. CDR3 length equals 16 residues. CDR1 is SGHRS, CDR2 YFSETQ, per germline. V trimming: 2 bases; J trimming: 2 bases; junction bases outside the gene matches: 2. The CDR3 sequence is CASSFGTSGDTDTQYF. In DNA form, the CDR3 reads TGCGCCAGCAGCTTCGGGACTAGCGGGGACACAGATACGCAGTATTTT.

The chain combines TRBV10-3 with TRBJ2-3; 9 bases align to TRBD1. Germline V CDR1 and CDR2: ENHRY, SYGVKD. CDR3 length: 15 amino acids. The trim removed 5 bases at V and 6 bases at J, leaving 9 bases unmatched. The CDR3 sequence: CAISSGQGQGDTQYF. The DNA of the CDR3 is TGTGCCATCAGTTCCGGACAGGGGCAGGGCGATACGCAGTATTTT.

This clone was recorded a few times. The V and J genes are TRBV27 and TRBJ1-6; unclear D gene. The CDR3 has 16 amino acids. V was clipped by 4 bases and J by 0 bases, with 10 bases between them. The germline V gene encodes CDR1 MNHEY and CDR2 SMNVEV (reference sequence). CDR3 bases: TGTGCCAGCAGTTCGTTCCTCAGCTCCTATAATTCACCCCTCCACTTT. Translating gives CASSSFLSSYNSPLHF.

This chain uses TRBV7-9 with TRBJ1-5; D is uncertain. V gave up 3 bases and J gave up 5 bases, with 8 bases separating them. This CDR3 is built from 13 residues. Germline CDR1 and CDR2: SEHNR and FQNEAQ (reference sequence). The CDR3 DNA is TGTGCCAGCAGCTTGGTCAGTGATCAGCCCCAGCATTTT. Protein: CASSLVSDQPQHF.

This clone has a handful of counts. This sequence joins TRBV6-5 and TRBJ1-2; the D gene is possibly TRBD1 (5 bases). The V end lost 0 bases, the J end lost 7 bases, and 12 bases lay between the germline ends. This CDR3 is built from 14 residues. CDR1 and CDR2 (germline): MNHEY, SVGAGI. The chain's CDR3 is CASSYSTGDFGYTF. The CDR3 DNA sequence: TGTGCCAGCAGTTACTCGACGGGGGATTTTGGCTACACCTTC.

The sample holds a few counts of this clone. The rearrangement uses TRBV6-5 and TRBJ1-2; D is undetermined. V was trimmed by 10 bases and J by 2 bases, leaving 5 bases between them. This CDR3 spans 10 amino acids. Germline V gene lookup returns CDR1 MNHEY and CDR2 SVGAGI. This CDR3 reads CATQNYGYTF. The CDR3, as DNA: TGTGCCACGCAGAACTATGGCTACACCTTC.

This clone was detected only a few times. The J gene is TRBJ2-3, the V gene TRBV4-3; 8 positions match TRBD2. Germline loops: CDR1 LGHNA, CDR2 YSLEER. The CDR3 extends over 15 amino acids. With V trimmed by 0 bases and J by 6 bases, 5 bases remained unmatched. This CDR3 is CASSQDLGGADTQYF. DNA for the CDR3: TGCGCCAGCAGCCAAGATCTCGGGGGGGCGGATACGCAGTATTTT.

CDR3 DNA sequence: TGTGCCAGCAGCTTAGGGGCGGGACTTGTCATCACCGGGGAGCTGTTTTTT. It translates to CASSLGAGLVITGELFF. The chain is built from TRBV7-9 and TRBJ2-2; possible D gene TRBD2, 6 bases. Deletions cut 1 base from V and 4 bases from J, with 16 bases between. Germline lookup yields CDR1 SEHNR and CDR2 FQNEAQ (reference sequence). This CDR3 has 17 amino acids.

There are a few counts of this clone. This chain links TRBV7-9 with TRBJ2-5, with D maybe TRBD1 (5 bases). V gave up 5 bases and J gave up 0 bases, with 10 bases separating them. Germline CDR1 and CDR2: SEHNR and FQNEAQ (reference sequence). This CDR3 region has 14 residues. DNA for the CDR3: TGTGCCAGCAGCGAACAGGTGTACCAAGAGACCCAGTACTTC. Its protein product is CASSEQVYQETQYF. Supplemented by reference TRBV7-9 and TRBJ2-5, the full variable domain reads DTGVSQNPRHKITKRGQNVTFRCDPISEHNRLYWYRQTLGQGPEFLTYFQNEAQLEKSRLLSDRFSAERPKGSFSTLEIQRTEQGDSAMYLCASSEQVYQETQYFGPGTRLLVL.

The chain joins TRBV7-6 to TRBJ1-6; maybe TRBD1 (6 bases). Trimming removed 1 base at V and 7 bases at J, with 11 bases between. Per the germline V gene, CDR1 is SGHVS and CDR2 is FNYEAQ. The CDR3 covers 15 residues. CDR3 sequence: CASSLDQGPNSPLHF. The CDR3, as DNA: TGTGCCAGCAGCTTAGATCAGGGGCCAAATTCACCCCTCCACTTT.

This sequence joins TRBV9 and TRBJ1-1, with D unclear. CDR1 is SGDLS, CDR2 YYNGEE, per germline. This CDR3 region has 14 residues. V dropped 0 bases and J dropped 3 bases, with 9 bases sitting between them. CDR3 amino acids: CASSVAPVDTEAFF. The CDR3 DNA sequence: TGTGCCAGCAGCGTAGCGCCGGTGGACACTGAAGCTTTCTTT.

The rearrangement uses TRBV19 and TRBJ1-5, with no clear D. Germline CDR1 LNHDA, CDR2 SQIVND (reference sequence). This CDR3 has 15 amino acids. Trimming cost V 4 bases and J 0 bases, with 10 bases left between them. In DNA, the CDR3 is TGTGCCAGTAGTACTGACGGGAATAGCAATCAGCCCCAGCATTTT. It yields the protein CASSTDGNSNQPQHF.